A selection of T cell receptor beta chains follows, all from one sample in a study of T-cell reconstitution after alpha-beta-depleted transplantation in children. TCRdb passed the PCR reads through MiXCR, listing each CDR3 protein once. This sample has just under 250,000 distinct CDR3 sequences, with under 30% found just once. Here the sequenced sample was PBMCs, taken before TCRalphabeta/CD19-depleted stem cell transplant. The receptors originated from a girl aged 2-10 years with Fanconi anemia, due to receive a stem cell transplant. Both conserved end residues are part of each CDR3. The order of the fields is clone size, J gene, V gene, D gene, CDR3 DNA, CDR3 protein. The D gene is left open where the match is weak. Size is stated for part of the rows, as once, few or many counts, or as a class when the clone is expanded.

>many|TRBJ2-3|TRBV12-3/TRBV12-4|TRBD2
TGTGCCAGCAGCTTACGACACCGGGAGGGTACAGATACGCAGTATTTT
CASSLRHREGTDTQYF
>many|TRBJ2-5|TRBV6-4|NA
TGTGCCAGCAGTGACGGAGATAGGGAGACCCAGTACTTC
CASSDGDRETQYF
>NA|TRBJ2-7|TRBV20-1|NA
TGCAGTGCTAGAGTTTACTACGAGCAGTACTTC
CSARVYYEQYF
>once|TRBJ2-3|TRBV11-2|NA
TGTGCCAGCAGCTTAGTTCGGCAGTTCTGGGCTCACACAGATACGCAGTATTTT
CASSLVRQFWAHTDTQYF
>many|TRBJ1-5|TRBV29-1|NA
TGCAGCGTTGTCGACGGCAATCAGCCCCAGCATTTT
CSVVDGNQPQHF
>many|TRBJ2-5|TRBV12-3/TRBV12-4|NA
TGTGCCAGCAGTTTCAGGACGGCACAAGAGACCCAGTACTTC
CASSFRTAQETQYF
>few|TRBJ2-3|TRBV20-1|TRBD2
TGCAGTGCTACGGGACTAGCGGCCAGCACAGATACGCAGTATTTT
CSATGLAASTDTQYF
>NA|TRBJ1-4|TRBV15|NA
TGTGCCACCAGCCTTCGGGTCACTAATGAAAAACTGTTTTTT
CATSLRVTNEKLFF
>NA|TRBJ2-7|TRBV12-3/TRBV12-4|NA
TGTGCCAGCAGTTTACTTGGTAGATCTTACGAGCAGTACTTC
CASSLLGRSYEQYF
>NA|TRBJ2-7|TRBV7-2|NA
TGTGCCAGCAGCTTGAGGGATAGGAGCTCCTACGAGCAGTACTTC
CASSLRDRSSYEQYF
>NA|TRBJ2-1|TRBV6-2/TRBV6-3|TRBD2
TGTGCCAGCAGCTACTTGGGACTAGCGGTGGATGAGCAGTTCTTC
CASSYLGLAVDEQFF
>many|TRBJ2-7|TRBV20-1|TRBD1
TGCAGTGCTAGAGATCGGAGACAGGGATCCTACGAGCAGTACTTC
CSARDRRQGSYEQYF
>few|TRBJ2-3|TRBV5-1|TRBD1
TGCGCCAGCAGCTTGGGGACAGGGGCGCAAGATACGCAGTATTTT
CASSLGTGAQDTQYF
>few|TRBJ2-2|TRBV20-1|NA
TGCAGTGCTAGAGATTATGTAGTAGGGGCGAACACCGGGGAGCTGTTTTTT
CSARDYVVGANTGELFF
>many|TRBJ2-7|TRBV20-1|TRBD1
TGCAGTGCCCTGGACAGGTACGAGCAGTACTTC
CSALDRYEQYF
>NA|TRBJ1-5|TRBV28|NA
TGTGCCAGCAGATCCGGGACGGCCGATCAGCCCCAGCATTTT
CASRSGTADQPQHF
>few|TRBJ2-7|TRBV29-1|NA
TGCAGCGTTGAAGGGGGCAGGGGCGAGCAGTACTTC
CSVEGGRGEQYF
>NA|TRBJ2-7|TRBV21-1|NA
TGTGCCAGCAGCAAAGGGCCGACGGTCTCCTACGAGCAGTACTTC
CASSKGPTVSYEQYF
>many|TRBJ2-3|TRBV7-2|NA
TGTGCCAGCAGCCCTAACAGAGCGAGGGCAACAGATACGCAGTATTTT
CASSPNRARATDTQYF
>many|TRBJ2-1|TRBV29-1|TRBD2
TGCAGCGTTGGGGGACTAGCGGGAGAAGACTACAATGAGCAGTTCTTC
CSVGGLAGEDYNEQFF
>many|TRBJ2-5|TRBV20-1|NA
TGCAGTGCTAGACGCAGACCACAAGAGACCCAGTACTTC
CSARRRPQETQYF
>many|TRBJ2-1|TRBV12-3/TRBV12-4|TRBD2
TGTGCCAGCAGTTTAGACGGGGGGGCGGGTGAGCAGTTCTTC
CASSLDGGAGEQFF
>many|TRBJ2-3|TRBV10-3|TRBD2
TGTGCCATCAGTGCCTGGACGGGGGGGACAGATACGCAGTATTTT
CAISAWTGGTDTQYF
>NA|TRBJ2-1|TRBV7-6|TRBD2
TGTGCCAGCAGCTGGCGGGGGGCACACAATGAGCAGTTCTTC
CASSWRGAHNEQFF